Listed below are T cell receptor beta chains from one sample, sequenced in a study of control samples from healthy donors and cancer patients. TCRdb's table, derived via immunoSEQ multiplex PCR, lists solely in-frame clones and lacks some. The sample comprises some 130,000 clones, over 80% of which are singletons, and around 2.1% rests with the top ten. The specimen was blood. The receptors shown here come from a woman aged 45-60 years in good health. The conserved cysteine and the conserved F or W are not part of the CDR3 here. Clone size is not always given. Where it is, it says once, few, many or a class for expanded clones.

length: 14; size: .; V: TRBV5-5; J: TRBJ2-3; CDR3: ASSLGSGSSADTQY
length: 16; size: .; V: TRBV6-1; J: TRBJ2-6; CDR3: ASSEYVGTSSGANVLT
length: 13; size: .; V: TRBV7-9; J: TRBJ2-1; CDR3: ASRFSGGVDNEQF
length: 12; size: .; V: TRBV5-6; J: TRBJ2-7; CDR3: ASSRLQGSYEQY
length: 14; size: .; V: TRBV27; J: TRBJ2-1; CDR3: ASSLRAGGLTNEQF
length: 13; size: .; V: TRBV6-5; J: TRBJ1-1; CDR3: ASSANPPKGTEAF
length: 15; size: once; V: TRBV21-1; J: TRBJ2-1; CDR3: ASSKDCNSVSYNEQF
length: 9; size: .; V: TRBV6-5; J: TRBJ2-1; CDR3: ASSYGNEQF
length: 9; size: .; V: TRBV20-1; J: TRBJ1-2; CDR3: SASRDGGYT
length: 11; size: .; V: TRBV23-1; J: TRBJ1-2; CDR3: ASSHPTAHGYT
length: 13; size: .; V: TRBV5-1; J: TRBJ2-7; CDR3: ASSSRTGLSDEQY
length: 13; size: .; V: TRBV6-1; J: TRBJ2-1; CDR3: ASSELGTRDNEQF
length: 15; size: .; V: TRBV30; J: TRBJ1-1; CDR3: AWSVWTGTTLGTEAF
length: 13; size: .; V: TRBV10-3; J: TRBJ2-1; CDR3: AISESGPQGNEQF
length: 13; size: few; V: TRBV11-2; J: TRBJ2-7; CDR3: ASSPETGARIEQY
length: 14; size: .; V: TRBV6-1; J: TRBJ1-2; CDR3: ASSEMVRRRGDGYT
length: 12; size: .; V: TRBV19; J: TRBJ2-1; CDR3: ASSSGTDYNEQF
length: 14; size: .; V: TRBV10-1; J: TRBJ2-3; CDR3: ASSSRTAGITDTQY
length: 11; size: .; V: TRBV4-1; J: TRBJ2-5; CDR3: ASSSAGEETQY
length: 18; size: .; V: TRBV10-3; J: TRBJ2-3; CDR3: AISDQRGTSGSRGLNTQY
length: 15; size: .; V: TRBV27; J: TRBJ1-2; CDR3: ASSLWGPGQGNYGYT
length: 16; size: .; V: TRBV5-1; J: TRBJ2-1; CDR3: ASSLAWTTSGRSNEQF
length: 11; size: .; V: TRBV7-9; J: TRBJ2-7; CDR3: ASSLAPTYEQY
length: 10; size: .; V: TRBV12-3/TRBV12-4; J: TRBJ1-1; CDR3: ASRQQGREAF
length: 11; size: .; V: TRBV27; J: TRBJ2-4; CDR3: ASSFRDQNIQY
length: 12; size: .; V: TRBV6-2/TRBV6-3; J: TRBJ1-1; CDR3: ASSPDGARTEAF
length: 12; size: .; V: TRBV6-5; J: TRBJ1-1; CDR3: ASSIDRGLSEAF
length: 12; size: .; V: TRBV9; J: TRBJ1-3; CDR3: ASSVGQGGNTIY
length: 12; size: .; V: TRBV10-2; J: TRBJ1-2; CDR3: ASSRAFADYGYT
length: 13; size: .; V: TRBV28; J: TRBJ1-1; CDR3: ASSLGGVGGTEAF
length: 12; size: .; V: TRBV27; J: TRBJ2-2; CDR3: ATKRDISAGELF